The TCR beta chain described here comes from a study of T cell responses to AZD1222 COVID-19 vaccine. Study conclusions and caveats: Clonal diversity may have been underestimated in mostly white British donors. It was only after the peak T cell response that any repertoires were sampled. Targeting of unmutated variant regions was reportedly seen in nearly half of spike-specific TCRs.

This clone showed up just once. The antigen is not known. Trimming took 3 bases from V and 1 from J, leaving 11 bases between them. CDR1 is SGHDN, CDR2 FVKESK, per germline. This CDR3 comprises 15 residues. TCRdb's table, derived via immunoSEQ multiplex PCR, lists solely in-frame clones and lacks some. The sample yields approximately 170,000 clones, approximately 90% seen once. This receptor was obtained from an adult in good health. The sequencing here drew on peripheral blood, taken on day 0 of AZD1222 vaccination. The chain has TRBV14 and TRBJ2-3; D may be TRBD1 (6 bases). Written as DNA, the CDR3 is TGTGCCAGCAGCCATAGACAGGTGCGCACAGATACGCAGTATTTT. It yields the protein CASSHRQVRTDTQYF.